The T cell receptor (beta chain) under discussion was sequenced for a study of T cell therapy after organ transplantation. General observations from the study: Post-therapy reconstitution appeared to include transferred and endogenous clonotypes.

Some clones are missing from TCRdb's copy, which holds only in-frame ones; the method was immunoSEQ multiplex PCR. The data contain 45,000 to 50,000 clones, 94% of them seen just once; the ten biggest clones take up over 3%. The CDR3 runs to 17 residues. CDR1 and CDR2 (germline): KGHSH, LQKENI. V lost 6 bases, J lost 2 bases, and 9 bases stayed unmatched. About this clone: Its antigen is not identified.

The receptor's source is a human patient who had received a solid organ transplant and had CMV disease. This chain links TRBV18 with TRBJ2-3; 12 nucleotides agree with TRBD2. This material consisted of CD8+ T cells from blood, taken before autologous CMV-specific T cell therapy. CDR3 residues: CASSLRGLAGFTDTQYF. CDR3 sequence (DNA): TGTGCCAGCTCGCTGCGAGGACTAGCGGGATTCACAGATACGCAGTATTTT.